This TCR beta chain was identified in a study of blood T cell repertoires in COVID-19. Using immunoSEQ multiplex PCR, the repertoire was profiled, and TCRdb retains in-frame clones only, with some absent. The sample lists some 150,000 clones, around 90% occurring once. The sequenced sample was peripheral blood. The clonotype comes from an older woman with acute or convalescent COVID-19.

CDR3 protein: CASSLKLNEQYF. Written as DNA, the CDR3 is TGTGCCAGCAGTCTAAAGTTGAACGAGCAGTACTTC. The chain links TRBV7-9 to TRBJ2-7; D is uncertain. Trimming removed 6 bases from V and 5 bases from J, with 11 bases in between. The CDR3 is 12 amino acids. The germline CDR1 and CDR2 sequences are SEHNR and FQNEAQ (reference sequence).